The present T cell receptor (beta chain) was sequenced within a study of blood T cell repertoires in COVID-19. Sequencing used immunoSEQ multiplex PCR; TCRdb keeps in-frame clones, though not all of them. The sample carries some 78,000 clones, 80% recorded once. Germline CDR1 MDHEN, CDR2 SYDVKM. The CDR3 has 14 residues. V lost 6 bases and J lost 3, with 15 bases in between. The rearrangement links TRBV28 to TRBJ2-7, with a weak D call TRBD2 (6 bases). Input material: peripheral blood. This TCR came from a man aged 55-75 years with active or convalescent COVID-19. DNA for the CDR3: TGTGCCAGCAGCCCGGGGGTTCTGGGCTACGAGCAGTACTTC. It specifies CASSPGVLGYEQYF. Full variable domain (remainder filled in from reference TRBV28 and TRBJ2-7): DVKVTQSSRYLVKRTGEKVFLECVQDMDHENMFWYRQDPGLGLRLIYFSYDVKMKEKGDIPEGYSVSREKKERFSLILESASTNQTSMYLCASSPGVLGYEQYFGPGTRLTVT.